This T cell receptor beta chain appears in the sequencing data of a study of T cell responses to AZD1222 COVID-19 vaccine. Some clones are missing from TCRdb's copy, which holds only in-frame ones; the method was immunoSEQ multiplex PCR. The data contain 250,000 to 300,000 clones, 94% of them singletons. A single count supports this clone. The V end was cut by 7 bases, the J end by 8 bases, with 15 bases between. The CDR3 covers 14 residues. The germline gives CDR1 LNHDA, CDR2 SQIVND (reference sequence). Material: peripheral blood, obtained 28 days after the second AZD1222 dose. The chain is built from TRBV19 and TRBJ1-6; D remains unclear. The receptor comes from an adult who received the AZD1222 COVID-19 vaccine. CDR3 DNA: TGTGCCAGTAACCCCACGGGAGGTTATTCACCCCTCCACTTT. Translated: CASNPTGGYSPLHF.